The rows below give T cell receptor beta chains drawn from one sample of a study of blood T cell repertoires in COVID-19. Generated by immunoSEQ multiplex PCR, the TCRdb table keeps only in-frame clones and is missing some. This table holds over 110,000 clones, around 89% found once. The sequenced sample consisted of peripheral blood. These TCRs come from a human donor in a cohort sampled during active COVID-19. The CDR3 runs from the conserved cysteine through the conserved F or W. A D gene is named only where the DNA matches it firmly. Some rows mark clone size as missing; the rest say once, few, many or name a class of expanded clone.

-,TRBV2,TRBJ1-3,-,TGTGCCAGCAGTGACTCTTCTGAGCGGACGTACTCTGGAAACACCATATATTTT,CASSDSSERTYSGNTIYF
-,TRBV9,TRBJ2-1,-,TGTGCCAGCAGCGTAGCAGGGACTGTTACCCATGAGCAGTTCTTC,CASSVAGTVTHEQFF
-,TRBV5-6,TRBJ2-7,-,TGTGCCAGCAGCTTACGGGGGGCTGTGACCTACGAGCAGTACTTC,CASSLRGAVTYEQYF
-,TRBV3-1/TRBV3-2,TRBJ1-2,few,TGTGCCAGCAGCTTAACAGGGAGCTATGGCTACACCTTC,CASSLTGSYGYTF
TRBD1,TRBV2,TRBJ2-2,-,TGTGCCAGCAGCGGACAGGGGAGTGGGGCGGGGGAGCTGTTTTTT,CASSGQGSGAGELFF
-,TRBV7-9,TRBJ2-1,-,TGTGCCAGCAGCTTAGCGTCCGGTGCCTACAATGAGCAGTTCTTC,CASSLASGAYNEQFF
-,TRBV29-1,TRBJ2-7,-,TGCAGCGTTGAGTTCGGCTCGGGGTCTTACGAGCAGTACTTC,CSVEFGSGSYEQYF
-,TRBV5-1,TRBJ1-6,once,TGCGCCAGTCGACAGGACTATAATTCACCCCTCCACTTT,CASRQDYNSPLHF
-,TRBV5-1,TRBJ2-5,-,TGCGCCAGCAGCTTGTGGGGAGAGGAGACCCAGTACTTC,CASSLWGEETQYF
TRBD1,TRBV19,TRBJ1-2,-,TGTGCCAGTAGTAGTGCGGGGACAGCTGGCTACACCTTC,CASSSAGTAGYTF
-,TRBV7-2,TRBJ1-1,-,TGTGCCAGCAGCTTAGATCGCGGGGGGAGAGAAGCTTTCTTT,CASSLDRGGREAFF
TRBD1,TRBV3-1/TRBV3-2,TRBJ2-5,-,TGTGCCAGCAGCCAAGGCCAGGGGGCCCAGTACTTC,CASSQGQGAQYF
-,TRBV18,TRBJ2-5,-,TGTGCCAGCTCACCACCTAATAGAGGAGGGGAGACCCAGTACTTC,CASSPPNRGGETQYF
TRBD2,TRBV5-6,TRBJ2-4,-,TGTGCCAGCAGCCCAGCGGGGGGGGTAAACATTCAGTACTTC,CASSPAGGVNIQYF
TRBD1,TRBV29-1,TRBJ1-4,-,TGCAGCGGACAGGGGGGAGAAAAACTGTTTTTT,CSGQGGEKLFF
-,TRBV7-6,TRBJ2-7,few,TGTGCCAGCAGCTTAGCGGGGGGTGGGTACGAGCAGTACTTC,CASSLAGGGYEQYF
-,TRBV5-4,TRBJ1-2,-,TGTGCCAGCAGCTTGGGGGGAGGGTTGGGCCCTAACTATGGCTACACCTTC,CASSLGGGLGPNYGYTF
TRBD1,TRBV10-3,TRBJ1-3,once,TGTGCCATCAGTGGGACAGGGCGCAGAAACACCATATATTTT,CAISGTGRRNTIYF
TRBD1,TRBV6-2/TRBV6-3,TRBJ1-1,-,TGTGCCAGCAGTTACTCGAAGGGCAGGGGGGACATGAACACTGAAGCTTTCTTT,CASSYSKGRGDMNTEAFF
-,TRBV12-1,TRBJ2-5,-,TGTGCCAGCAGCTCAGGACTAGGATTGATACTAGGGGAGACCCAGTACTTC,CASSSGLGLILGETQYF
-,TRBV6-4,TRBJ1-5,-,TGTGCCAGCAGTGACTTCAAAACTGAGGGAGGCGACAATCAGCCCCAGCATTTT,CASSDFKTEGGDNQPQHF
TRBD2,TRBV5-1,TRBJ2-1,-,TGCGCCAGCAGCCGCGGACTAGCGGGGGCCGGGGGCAATGAGCAGTTCTTC,CASSRGLAGAGGNEQFF